The entry below describes one T cell receptor beta chain. V dropped 4 bases and J dropped 4 bases, with 14 bases sitting between them. This CDR3 is 15 amino acids long. CDR1 SGHRS and CDR2 YFSETQ come from the germline V gene. These data originate in a study of shared clonotypes between healthy human individuals. The assay used deep level. TCRdb's copy holds only in-frame clones and misses some; the assay was immunoSEQ multiplex PCR. Here the sample spans around 750,000 clones, about 74% being singletons. Sequencing was carried out using memory CD4+ T cells sorted from blood. Subset here: CD45RA-negative fraction. The chain recombines TRBV5-1 with TRBJ2-2; D is possibly TRBD2 (6 bases). This sequence was found in a woman aged 25 to 45 in good health. CDR3 sequence: CASSPPLGGTGELFF. Written as DNA, the CDR3 is TGCGCCAGCAGCCCCCCCCTCGGGGGCACCGGGGAGCTGTTTTTT.